These 27 T cell receptor beta chains share one sample of origin, sequenced in a study of blood T cell repertoires in COVID-19. Only in-frame clones appear in the TCRdb table, and some are missing; sequencing was by immunoSEQ multiplex PCR. The data contain 200,000 or so clones, 80% to 90% of them singletons. The specimen was peripheral blood. The receptors come from a human donor in a cohort sampled during active COVID-19.

The chain is built from TRBV12-5 and TRBJ1-6; 7 positions match TRBD1. The V gene end was trimmed by 1 base and the J gene end by 4 bases; junction bases not matched to a gene: 1. The CDR3 extends over 15 amino acids. CDR1 and CDR2 from the germline V gene are LGHNT and FRNRAP. The CDR3 nucleotides read TGTGCTAGTGGTTTGGGGGACAGTTATAATTCACCCCTCCACTTT. Translated, it gives CASGLGDSYNSPLHF.

The V and J genes are TRBV7-9 and TRBJ1-5; no reliable D call. The V end was cut by 1 base, the J end by 7 bases, with 5 bases between. Per germline, CDR1 SEHNR and CDR2 FQNEAQ (reference sequence). The CDR3 covers 12 residues. The CDR3 reads CASSLDGQPQHF. DNA of the CDR3: TGTGCCAGCAGCTTAGATGGCCAGCCCCAGCATTTT. Filled out from reference TRBV7-9 and TRBJ1-5, the complete variable domain reads DTGVSQNPRHKITKRGQNVTFRCDPISEHNRLYWYRQTLGQGPEFLTYFQNEAQLEKSRLLSDRFSAERPKGSFSTLEIQRTEQGDSAMYLCASSLDGQPQHFGDGTRLSIL.

The V and J genes are TRBV28 and TRBJ2-7, with 11 bases matching TRBD2. CDR1 and CDR2 from the germline V gene are MDHEN and SYDVKM. This CDR3 comprises 15 residues. With 2 bases clipped from V and 4 bases from J, the junction kept 4 bases outside the gene matches. CDR3 sequence: CASSLMASGRYEQYF. The CDR3 bases are TGTGCCAGCAGTTTAATGGCTAGCGGGAGGTACGAGCAGTACTTC. Full variable domain (outside the CDR3, taken from reference TRBV28 and TRBJ2-7): DVKVTQSSRYLVKRTGEKVFLECVQDMDHENMFWYRQDPGLGLRLIYFSYDVKMKEKGDIPEGYSVSREKKERFSLILESASTNQTSMYLCASSLMASGRYEQYFGPGTRLTVT.

This rearrangement joins TRBV12-3 or TRBV12-4 to TRBJ1-1; D is unclear. The CDR3 is 13 residues long. V shed 7 bases and J shed 2 bases, with 11 bases lying between them. The CDR3 DNA reads TGTGCCAGCACCCCGAGAGTAAACACTGAAGCTTTCTTT. Its protein is CASTPRVNTEAFF.

The gene calls are TRBV6-6 and TRBJ2-7, with D tentatively TRBD1 (6 bases). CDR3 size: 12 residues. Looked up from germline, CDR1 is MNHNY and CDR2 is SVGAGI (reference sequence). Trimming stripped 6 bases from V and 6 bases from J, with 12 bases between. This chain's CDR3 is CASSLRQVEQYF. The CDR3 DNA reads as TGTGCCAGCAGCCTAAGACAGGTCGAGCAGTACTTC.

This clone was counted a few times. J is TRBJ2-3 and V is TRBV14; D might be TRBD2 (5 bases). Trimming stripped 1 base from V and 4 bases from J, with 6 bases between. The CDR3 runs to 13 residues. Germline CDR1 SGHDN, CDR2 FVKESK. The CDR3: CASSQGAADTQYF. DNA for the CDR3: TGTGCCAGCAGCCAAGGAGCGGCAGATACGCAGTATTTT.

This chain uses TRBV2 with TRBJ2-5; 8 nucleotides agree with TRBD1. The length of the CDR3 is 15 residues. V lost 1 base and J lost 5; bases outside the gene matches: 6. Germline CDR1 is SNHLY and CDR2 is FYNNEI. CDR3 DNA: TGTGCCAGCAGTGAAGGGACAGGGTCTTCGGAGACCCAGTACTTC. This codes for CASSEGTGSSETQYF.

The chain joins TRBV30 to TRBJ1-6; the D is unclear. CDR3 length: 13 residues. Per germline, CDR1 GTSNPN and CDR2 SVGIG (reference sequence). Trimming took off 2 bases at V and 5 bases at J, with 7 bases between the two ends. The CDR3 here is CAWSTGNNSPLHF. CDR3 coding DNA: TGTGCCTGGAGTACGGGGAATAATTCACCCCTCCACTTT.

This clone showed up just a few times. The rearrangement joins TRBV6-6 to TRBJ2-7, with 9 bases aligning to TRBD1. The germline V gene encodes CDR1 MNHNY and CDR2 SVGAGI (reference sequence). There are 14 residues in the CDR3. V lost 2 bases and J lost 3; bases outside the gene matches: 2. For the CDR3, the DNA is TGTGCCAGCAGTTACGGGACAGGGCTCTACGAGCAGTACTTC. Translating gives CASSYGTGLYEQYF.

The V gene is TRBV5-4, the J gene TRBJ2-1; TRBD1 agrees at 7 bases. Germline V lookup: CDR1 SGHNT, CDR2 YYREEE (reference sequence). V lost 0 bases, J lost 4 bases, and 4 bases stayed unmatched. This CDR3 is built from 15 residues. The CDR3 DNA sequence: TGTGCCAGCAGCTTGGGACAGGGAGATTACAATGAGCAGTTCTTC. Translating it yields CASSLGQGDYNEQFF.

This chain uses TRBV7-8 with TRBJ1-1; tentatively, D is TRBD1 (6 bases). V gave up 3 bases and J gave up 5 bases, with 16 bases separating them. The germline V gene has CDR1 SGHVS and CDR2 FQNEAQ. CDR3 length: 15 residues. CDR3 loop: CASSLVGLRGTEAFF. The DNA for the CDR3 is TGTGCCAGCAGCTTGGTGGGGCTAAGGGGGACTGAAGCTTTCTTT.

This chain uses TRBV19 with TRBJ2-1, with 9 positions matching TRBD2. This CDR3 contains 14 residues. The V segment lost 6 bases and the J segment 8 bases; nucleotides outside the gene matches: 8. Germline CDR1 and CDR2: LNHDA and SQIVND (reference sequence). The CDR3 reads CASRDSGRIYEQFF. CDR3 bases: TGTGCCAGTAGGGATAGCGGGAGAATTTATGAGCAGTTCTTC.

This clone was picked up a small number of times. This chain connects TRBV12-2 to TRBJ2-1; TRBD1, the table's D call, lacks a check against the DNA. TRBV12-2 corresponds to a pseudogene. The CDR3 extends over 13 amino acids. CDR3 DNA: TGTGCAAGTCGCTTAGTACAGGCCGATGAGCAGTTCTTC. As protein: CASRLVQADEQFF.

The chain joins TRBV5-1 to TRBJ1-2; D is uncertain. Germline CDR1 is SGHRS and CDR2 is YFSETQ. The V and J ends lost 5 bases and 4 bases respectively, with 6 bases between them. CDR3 size: 11 residues. The CDR3 spells CASSRGYGYTF. Written as DNA, the CDR3 is TGCGCCAGCAGTCGGGGCTATGGCTACACCTTC. The full variable domain, its missing parts supplied by reference TRBV5-1 and TRBJ1-2, is KAGVTQTPRYLIKTRGQQVTLSCSPISGHRSVSWYQQTPGQGLQFLFEYFSETQRNKGNFPGRFSGRQFSNSRSEMNVSTLELGDSALYLCASSRGYGYTFGSGTRLTVV.

V gene TRBV13 combines with J gene TRBJ1-1; 8 nucleotides line up with TRBD1. Trimming cost V 4 bases and J 4 bases; bases outside gene matches: 11. Germline CDR1 and CDR2: PRHDT and FYEKMQ (reference sequence). CDR3 length: 16 amino acids. In nucleotides, the CDR3 is TGTGCCAGCAGCTCGCCCACAGGGGGTAGGGGCACTGAAGCTTTCTTT. Translation gives CASSSPTGGRGTEAFF.

This clone showed up just a few times. The V gene is TRBV4-1, the J gene TRBJ1-5; unclear D gene. V lost 0 bases and J lost 0, with 6 bases in between. The CDR3 spans 15 residues. Per germline, CDR1 MGHRA and CDR2 YSYEKL. The CDR3 region is CASSQDGLSNQPQHF. The CDR3 region has the DNA TGCGCCAGCAGCCAAGACGGTCTTAGCAATCAGCCCCAGCATTTT.

CDR3 DNA sequence: TGTGCCAGTAGTGTGGACAGGGGGCTGCAGCCCCAGCATTTT. Translation gives CASSVDRGLQPQHF. This sequence joins TRBV19 and TRBJ1-5; TRBD1 agrees at 11 bases. V lost 5 bases and J lost 7; bases outside the gene matches: 4. Germline CDR1 reads LNHDA; CDR2 reads SQIVND (reference sequence). The CDR3 sequence is 14 residues long.

The chain is built from TRBV4-1 and TRBJ1-4; TRBD1 agrees at 12 bases. V lost 3 bases and J lost 8; bases outside the gene matches: 10. The CDR3 totals 17 residues. CDR1 and CDR2 (germline): MGHRA, YSYEKL. The CDR3 protein is CASSHVGTGGEGEKLFF. In DNA form, the CDR3 reads TGCGCCAGCAGCCATGTCGGGACAGGGGGCGAGGGAGAAAAACTGTTTTTT.

This chain joins TRBV24-1 and TRBJ1-5, with 9 bases aligning to TRBD1. This CDR3 contains 14 residues. CDR1 is KGHDR, CDR2 SFDVKD, per germline. After removal of 3 bases from V and 9 bases from J, the junction contained 5 bases not matched to a gene. CDR3 sequence (DNA): TGTGCCACCAGTGATCACAGGGGGCAGGGGCCCCAGCATTTT. Translation gives CATSDHRGQGPQHF.

This clone has just a few counts. The V call is TRBV11-2, the J call TRBJ2-7, with 9 bases matching TRBD1. Germline CDR1 SGHAT, CDR2 FQNNGV. Trimming at V came to 5 bases and at J to 4 bases, leaving 15 bases not matched to a gene. The CDR3 is 17 residues long. CDR3 loop: CASSQRPGVGQGYEQYF. For the CDR3, the DNA is TGTGCCAGCAGCCAGAGGCCTGGGGTGGGACAGGGATACGAGCAGTACTTC.

Only a few counts were recorded for this clone. This sequence joins TRBV4-1 and TRBJ1-1; D is unclear. CDR1 MGHRA and CDR2 YSYEKL come from the germline V gene. Trimming left V 0 bases short and J 6 bases short, with 8 bases between. This CDR3 is 13 amino acids long. The CDR3 DNA reads TGCGCCAGCAGCCAAGATTGGGCCCCTGAAGCTTTCTTT. Encoded protein: CASSQDWAPEAFF.

This clone appeared a single time. The chain carries TRBV5-1 and TRBJ1-1, with D hard to call. CDR3 length: 13 amino acids. Germline CDR1 SGHRS, CDR2 YFSETQ. Trimming shortened V by 5 bases and J by 4 bases, and 12 bases separated the two germline ends. In DNA form, the CDR3 reads TGCGCCAGCAGTTGGGGAGGTTTCACTGAAGCTTTCTTT. This codes for CASSWGGFTEAFF. The variable domain in full, completed from reference TRBV5-1 and TRBJ1-1, reads KAGVTQTPRYLIKTRGQQVTLSCSPISGHRSVSWYQQTPGQGLQFLFEYFSETQRNKGNFPGRFSGRQFSNSRSEMNVSTLELGDSALYLCASSWGGFTEAFFGQGTRLTVV.

V and J are TRBV28 and TRBJ1-5, with unresolved D. The germline gives CDR1 MDHEN, CDR2 SYDVKM. This CDR3 spans 14 amino acids. With 2 bases removed from V and 5 bases from J, the gap between germline ends came to 10 bases. The CDR3 nucleotides read TGTGCCAGCAGTTTAGTTCGGTATTATCAGCCCCAGCATTTT. It is translated as CASSLVRYYQPQHF.

V gene TRBV6-1 combines with J gene TRBJ2-4, with D unclear. There are 13 residues in the CDR3. Germline lookup yields CDR1 MNHNS and CDR2 SASEGT. The V gene lost 2 bases and the J gene lost 12 bases, with 14 bases spanning the gap. The CDR3 nucleotides read TGTGCCAGCAGTGAACTCTCTGGCCCGTATCAGTACTTC. It yields the protein CASSELSGPYQYF.

The chain couples TRBV10-3 to TRBJ2-2; D not resolved. The CDR3 contains 14 residues. Per the germline V gene, CDR1 is ENHRY and CDR2 is SYGVKD. V dropped 2 bases and J dropped 6 bases, with 10 bases sitting between them. CDR3 protein: CAISEELGAGELFF. The DNA of the CDR3 is TGTGCCATCAGTGAGGAGCTAGGCGCCGGGGAGCTGTTTTTT.

This chain links TRBV3-1 (or the pseudogene TRBV3-2) with TRBJ2-3; TRBD2 is a possible D gene (6 bases). The CDR3 is made up of 17 amino acids. From germline, CDR1 is LGHDT and CDR2 YNNKEL (reference sequence). Trimming took off 2 bases at V and 2 bases at J, with 17 bases between the two ends. The CDR3 loop reads CASSQKGTFALTDTQYF. The CDR3 coding sequence is TGTGCCAGCAGCCAAAAAGGGACTTTTGCACTCACAGATACGCAGTATTTT.

This rearrangement joins TRBV3-1 (or the pseudogene TRBV3-2) to TRBJ1-2; D unclear. With 6 bases removed from V and 0 bases from J, the gap between germline ends came to 11 bases. The CDR3 length is 14 residues. Germline lookup yields CDR1 LGHDT and CDR2 YNNKEL (reference sequence). CDR3 sequence reads: CASSPRVANYGYTF. CDR3 bases: TGTGCCAGCAGTCCGCGGGTCGCTAACTATGGCTACACCTTC.